One and the same sample provided the 6 T cell receptor beta chains below, sequenced in a study of T cell responses to AZD1222 COVID-19 vaccine. Some clones are missing from TCRdb's copy, which holds only in-frame ones; the method was immunoSEQ multiplex PCR. The repertoire holds about 160,000 clones, with about nine tenths as singletons. The starting material was peripheral blood, obtained on day 0 of AZD1222 vaccination. These receptors all stem from an adult in good health.

A single count supports this clone. In DNA, the CDR3 is TGTGCCAGCAGTTACTCGAGCGTCATAGTGGATTCACCCCTCCACTTT. Translation gives CASSYSSVIVDSPLHF. V is TRBV6-5 and J is TRBJ1-6; no clear D. Trimming left V 0 bases short and J 8 bases short, with 14 bases between. This CDR3 comprises 16 residues. From germline, CDR1 is MNHEY and CDR2 SVGAGI.

The chain combines TRBV7-9 with TRBJ2-7; TRBD1 matches 7 bases. V shed 5 bases and J 3 bases; nucleotides not matched to a gene: 13. Germline V lookup: CDR1 SEHNR, CDR2 FQNEAQ (reference sequence). There are 16 residues in the CDR3. DNA for the CDR3: TGTGCCAGCAGCGATCGGGATGGGACAGCGAGCTACGAGCAGTACTTC. Its translation is CASSDRDGTASYEQYF.

For the CDR3, the DNA is TGTGCTAGTGGACCCGGGGAGGGGACGGAGACCCAGTACTTC. Translating gives CASGPGEGTETQYF. V usage is TRBV12-5 and J usage is TRBJ2-5; 7 bases align to TRBD2. V shed 6 bases and J 5 bases; nucleotides not matched to a gene: 9. The CDR3 spans 14 residues. Germline CDR1 is LGHNT and CDR2 is FRNRAP.

This chain connects TRBV5-6 to TRBJ2-7, with TRBD1 as a possible D gene (6 bases). CDR1 SGHDT and CDR2 YYEEEE come from the germline V gene. V gave up 4 bases and J gave up 1 base, with 9 bases separating them. The CDR3 has 13 amino acids. CDR3 in DNA: TGTGCCAGCAGCCTCGGACAGTCCTACGAGCAGTACTTC. Amino acid sequence: CASSLGQSYEQYF.

The chain couples TRBV24-1 to TRBJ2-1, with TRBD1 identical over 9 bases. The CDR3 runs to 15 residues. The germline V gene has CDR1 KGHDR and CDR2 SFDVKD. The V and J ends lost 8 bases and 4 bases, in that order; junction bases with no gene match: 8. Written as DNA, the CDR3 is TGTGCCACCAAACATGGGACAGGGCCTTACAATGAGCAGTTCTTC. Protein sequence: CATKHGTGPYNEQFF.

V usage is TRBV5-1 and J usage is TRBJ2-1, with 7 positions matching TRBD2. In germline, CDR1 is SGHRS, CDR2 YFSETQ. V lost 0 bases to trimming and J lost 5 bases; unmatched junction nucleotides: 5. The CDR3 covers 15 residues. The DNA for the CDR3 is TGCGCCAGCAGCTTGGGAGCGGGATTAGACAATGAGCAGTTCTTC. Encoded protein: CASSLGAGLDNEQFF.